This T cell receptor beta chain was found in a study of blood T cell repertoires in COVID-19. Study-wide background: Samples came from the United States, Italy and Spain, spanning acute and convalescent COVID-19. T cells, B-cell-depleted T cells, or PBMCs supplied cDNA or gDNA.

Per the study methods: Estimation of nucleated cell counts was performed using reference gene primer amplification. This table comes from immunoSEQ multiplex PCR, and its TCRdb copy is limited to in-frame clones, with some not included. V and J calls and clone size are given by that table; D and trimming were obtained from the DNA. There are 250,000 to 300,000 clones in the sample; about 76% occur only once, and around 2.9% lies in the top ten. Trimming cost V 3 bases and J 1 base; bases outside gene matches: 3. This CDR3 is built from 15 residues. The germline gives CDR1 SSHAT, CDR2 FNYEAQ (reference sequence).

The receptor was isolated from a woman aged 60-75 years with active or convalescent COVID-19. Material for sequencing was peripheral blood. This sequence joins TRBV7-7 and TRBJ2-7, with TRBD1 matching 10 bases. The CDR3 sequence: CASSFGQGESYEQYF. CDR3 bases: TGTGCCAGCAGCTTTGGACAGGGGGAGTCCTACGAGCAGTACTTC.